These 26 T cell receptor beta chains were all obtained from the same sample, sequenced in a study of T-cell memory formation after mild COVID-19. TCRdb re-called the 5' RACE reads through MiXCR, storing one row per CDR3 protein. This sample has hundreds of thousands of distinct CDR3 sequences, with approximately 15% found just once. Specimen: PBMCs or a T cell subset sorted from them (not recorded which). All receptors derive from a man aged 18 to 30 who had mild COVID-19 (a few samples of this study predate the infection). Cell type and time point are not known.

V is TRBV18 and J is TRBJ1-6; the D is unclear. The germline gives CDR1 KGHSH, CDR2 LQKENI. The CDR3 is 16 residues long. The V end lost 1 base, the J end lost 5 bases, and 12 bases lay between the germline ends. The CDR3: CASSPQMKQNNSPLHF. CDR3 coding DNA: TGTGCCAGCTCACCACAGATGAAACAGAATAATTCACCCCTCCACTTT.

The chain uses TRBV6-5 and TRBJ1-1; a weak D match, TRBD1 (5 bases). CDR1 and CDR2 (germline): MNHEY, SVGAGI. Trimming removed 6 bases at V and 0 bases at J, with 14 bases between. The CDR3 runs to 15 residues. CDR3 in DNA: TGTGCCAGCAGGGTCTTCTGGGGCATGAACACTGAAGCTTTCTTT. Amino acid sequence: CASRVFWGMNTEAFF.

This clonotype was seen more than once but under ten times. The chain has TRBV5-1 and TRBJ2-1; no clear D. The CDR3 sequence is 15 residues long. Germline lookup yields CDR1 SGHRS and CDR2 YFSETQ. V dropped 3 bases and J dropped 0 bases, with 10 bases sitting between them. CDR3 in DNA: TGCGCCAGCAGCTATTTAACGGGCTCCTACAATGAGCAGTTCTTC. Translating it yields CASSYLTGSYNEQFF.

In its sample, this clonotype was seen a few times. The V call is TRBV7-8, the J call TRBJ2-5; 7 bases map to TRBD1. There are 14 residues in the CDR3. The germline CDR1 and CDR2 sequences are SGHVS and FQNEAQ. Trimming cost V 5 bases and J 4 bases; bases outside gene matches: 7. CDR3 in DNA: TGTGCCAGCAGCGCAGATACAGGGGTAGAGACCCAGTACTTC. Encoded protein: CASSADTGVETQYF.

The J gene is TRBJ1-1, the V gene TRBV9; 10 positions agree with TRBD1. Trimming took 2 bases from V and 10 from J; bases not matched to a gene: 2. Germline assignment: CDR1 SGDLS and CDR2 YYNGEE. The CDR3 has 12 residues. The CDR3 region has the DNA TGTGCCAGCAGCGTCTGGACAGGGGGAGCTTTCTTT. Protein product: CASSVWTGGAFF.

This clonotype was seen more than once but under ten times. This chain joins TRBV18 and TRBJ2-5; perhaps TRBD1 as D (5 bases). The V gene's germline CDR1 is KGHSH and CDR2 LQKENI. The CDR3 totals 14 residues. Trimming removed 2 bases from V and 5 bases from J, with 12 bases in between. CDR3 in DNA: TGTGCCAGCTCACCAGGGGCGGCAGAGGAGACCCAGTACTTC. Translated: CASSPGAAEETQYF. Based on the CDR3 plus reference TRBV18 and TRBJ2-5, the full variable domain is NAGVMQNPRHLVRRRGQEARLRCSPMKGHSHVYWYRQLPEEGLKFMVYLQKENIIDESGMPKERFSAEFPKEGPSILRIQQVVRGDSAAYFCASSPGAAEETQYFGPGTRLLVL.

The V and J genes are TRBV5-1 and TRBJ1-2; tentative D call: TRBD1 (5 bases). Germline CDR1 is SGHRS and CDR2 is YFSETQ. Trimming removed 1 base from V and 2 bases from J, with 9 bases in between. The CDR3 is 14 amino acids. Here the CDR3 DNA reads TGCGCCAGCAGCTTGTATGGGGGGAACTATGGCTACACCTTC. Translated, it gives CASSLYGGNYGYTF.

This clonotype was counted between two and nine times. CDR3 DNA: TGTGCCAGCAGTATACAGGGGGCGAGCCGGGATACGCAGTATTTT. Translation: CASSIQGASRDTQYF. The chain has TRBV6-5 and TRBJ2-3; 9 bases match TRBD1. The CDR3 loop spans 15 amino acids. V was pared by 5 bases and J by 6 bases, with 9 bases of the junction left unmatched. Per the germline V gene, CDR1 is MNHEY and CDR2 is SVGAGI.

The chain joins TRBV6-1 to TRBJ1-1; the match to TRBD1 covers 7 bases. Germline CDR1 and CDR2: MNHNS and SASEGT. The V segment lost 3 bases and the J segment 1 base; nucleotides outside the gene matches: 2. There are 14 residues in the CDR3. The CDR3 protein is CASSDRQGNTEAFF. DNA of the CDR3: TGTGCCAGCAGTGACAGACAGGGGAACACTGAAGCTTTCTTT.

This clonotype was seen more than once but under ten times. This chain connects TRBV4-1 to TRBJ1-3; D is perhaps TRBD1 (5 bases). There are 15 residues in the CDR3. V shed 4 bases and J shed 0 bases, with 10 bases lying between them. Germline CDR1 reads MGHRA; CDR2 reads YSYEKL. The DNA for the CDR3 is TGCGCCAGCAGCCCCCGACAGATCTCTGGAAACACCATATATTTT. This translates into CASSPRQISGNTIYF.

The rearrangement joins TRBV19 to TRBJ1-5, with 9 nucleotides matching TRBD1. The V segment lost 6 bases and the J segment 5 bases; nucleotides outside the gene matches: 5. CDR3 length: 14 amino acids. CDR1 LNHDA and CDR2 SQIVND come from the germline V gene (reference sequence). The CDR3 bases are TGTGCCAGTAGGCTAGGGACAGGGCATCAGCCCCAGCATTTT. This encodes CASRLGTGHQPQHF.

The chain is built from TRBV5-1 and TRBJ1-1, with D tentatively TRBD1 (5 bases). The V end lost 4 bases, the J end lost 4 bases, and 14 bases lay between the germline ends. CDR1 is SGHRS, CDR2 YFSETQ, per germline. This CDR3 has 14 residues. CDR3 nucleotide sequence: TGCGCCAGCAGCCACCTTGGGGGGGGCACTGAAGCTTTCTTT. This encodes CASSHLGGGTEAFF. The whole variable domain, filled in from reference TRBV5-1 and TRBJ1-1, reads KAGVTQTPRYLIKTRGQQVTLSCSPISGHRSVSWYQQTPGQGLQFLFEYFSETQRNKGNFPGRFSGRQFSNSRSEMNVSTLELGDSALYLCASSHLGGGTEAFFGQGTRLTVV.

This clonotype was observed a handful of times. CDR3 region: CSVVPNILSYNEQFF. The DNA for the CDR3 is TGCAGCGTTGTGCCTAACATCCTTTCCTACAATGAGCAGTTCTTC. This rearrangement joins TRBV29-1 to TRBJ2-1; no clear D gene. The CDR3 loop spans 15 amino acids. Germline loops: CDR1 SQVTM, CDR2 ANQGSEA. V lost 4 bases, J lost 1 base, and 14 bases lay in between.

The sample holds a few counts of this clonotype. The chain carries TRBV12-3 or TRBV12-4 and TRBJ1-2; possible D gene TRBD1, 5 bases. The CDR3 runs to 12 residues. Trimming removed 2 bases at V and 6 bases at J, with 7 bases between. The CDR3 loop reads CASSLRGDGYTF. The DNA for the CDR3 is TGTGCCAGCAGTTTACGGGGCGATGGCTACACCTTC.

This clonotype was picked up many times. CDR3 sequence (DNA): TGTGCCAGCACGCTCCTTTTGGGACAGGGAAGCTACGAGCAGTACTTC. Translating it yields CASTLLLGQGSYEQYF. The genes are TRBV7-9 and TRBJ2-7, with 9 nucleotides matching TRBD1. This CDR3 contains 16 residues. CDR1 and CDR2 from the germline V gene are SEHNR and FQNEAQ (reference sequence). V lost 7 bases to trimming and J lost 3 bases; unmatched junction nucleotides: 13.

The chain combines TRBV4-2 with TRBJ2-2; the match to TRBD1 covers 8 bases. CDR1 LGHNA and CDR2 YNFKEQ come from the germline V gene. The CDR3 sequence is 16 residues long. With V trimmed by 2 bases and J by 4 bases, 6 bases remained unmatched. This CDR3 reads CASSQTGGSFTGELFF. Here the CDR3 DNA reads TGTGCCAGCAGCCAAACAGGGGGGAGCTTCACCGGGGAGCTGTTTTTT.

The genes are TRBV30 and TRBJ1-1; 7 bases agree with TRBD1. Trimming took 4 bases from V and 5 from J; bases not matched to a gene: 10. The CDR3 length is 14 residues. The germline CDR1 and CDR2 sequences are GTSNPN and SVGIG (reference sequence). The CDR3 sequence is CAWTTGQGGTEAFF. The CDR3 bases are TGTGCCTGGACCACGGGGCAGGGGGGGACTGAAGCTTTCTTT.

The rearrangement uses TRBV19 and TRBJ1-6; perhaps TRBD1 as D (6 bases). V shed 5 bases and J shed 0 bases, with 17 bases lying between them. CDR1 and CDR2 from the germline V gene are LNHDA and SQIVND (reference sequence). CDR3 length equals 18 residues. CDR3 sequence: CASSPGQTDTSYNSPLHF. In nucleotides, the CDR3 is TGTGCCAGTAGTCCCGGACAGACCGACACCTCCTATAATTCACCCCTCCACTTT.

This clonotype turned up a few times. The rearrangement uses TRBV29-1 and TRBJ2-1; the match to TRBD1 covers 8 bases. CDR3 length: 12 amino acids. V shed 8 bases, J shed 3 bases, and the junction held 3 bases outside the gene matches. Per germline, CDR1 SQVTM and CDR2 ANQGSEA. In nucleotides, the CDR3 is TGCAGCTCAGGGGGCGGCTACAATGAGCAGTTCTTC. It encodes CSSGGGYNEQFF.

This clonotype has just a few counts. The J gene is TRBJ1-5, the V gene TRBV2; no firm D call. The germline V gene has CDR1 SNHLY and CDR2 FYNNEI. The length of the CDR3 is 12 residues. V was clipped by 9 bases and J by 0 bases, with 6 bases between them. This CDR3 is CASRNSNQPQHF. As DNA, the CDR3 is TGTGCCAGTCGGAATAGCAATCAGCCCCAGCATTTT.

The J gene is TRBJ1-1, the V gene TRBV29-1; D gene uncertain. The CDR3 is 13 residues long. Per the germline V gene, CDR1 is SQVTM and CDR2 is ANQGSEA. The V gene lost 1 base and the J gene lost 3 bases, with 9 bases spanning the gap. The CDR3 coding sequence is TGCAGCGTTGAAGTAGGGATGGACACTGAAGCTTTCTTT. As protein: CSVEVGMDTEAFF.

This chain joins TRBV7-2 and TRBJ2-1; 8 bases agree with TRBD2. Germline V gene sequence: CDR1 SGHTA, CDR2 FQGNSA. The CDR3 consists of 12 residues. Trimming cost V 4 bases and J 14 bases; bases outside gene matches: 7. DNA for the CDR3: TGTGCCAGCAGCTCGGGGGGGACTAGGGAGTTCTTC. Translating gives CASSSGGTREFF. Together with reference TRBV7-2 and TRBJ2-1, the CDR3 gives the full variable domain: GAGVSQSPSNKVTEKGKDVELRCDPISGHTALYWYRQSLGQGLEFLIYFQGNSAPDKSGLPSDRFSAERTGGSVSTLTIQRTQQEDSAVYLCASSSGGTREFFGPGTRLTVL.

This clonotype has a handful of counts. This chain's CDR3 is CALGGENTGELFF. In DNA, the CDR3 is TGTGCCCTTGGCGGGGAGAACACCGGGGAGCTGTTTTTT. The chain recombines TRBV7-2 with TRBJ2-2; tentatively, D is TRBD2 (6 bases). The V and J ends lost 11 bases and 1 base respectively, with 11 bases between them. The CDR3 sequence is 13 residues long. Germline V gives CDR1 SGHTA, CDR2 FQGNSA.

This clonotype was seen only a few times. The J gene is TRBJ2-7, the V gene TRBV20-1; possibly TRBD1 for D (6 bases). V gave up 0 bases and J gave up 0 bases, with 15 bases separating them. The CDR3 sequence is 16 residues long. Per the germline V gene, CDR1 is DFQATT and CDR2 is SNEGSKA (reference sequence). The CDR3 here is CSARDAGGPNSYEQYF. In nucleotides, the CDR3 is TGCAGTGCTAGAGATGCTGGGGGCCCGAACTCCTACGAGCAGTACTTC.

This chain joins TRBV6-5 and TRBJ1-2; D perhaps matches TRBD1 (6 bases). V was pared by 2 bases and J by 4 bases, with 14 bases between. Germline V CDR1 and CDR2: MNHEY, SVGAGI. The CDR3 loop spans 15 amino acids. The CDR3 DNA reads as TGTGCCAGCAGTTACGGGAGAGGGGGATTCTATGGCTACACCTTC. It codes for CASSYGRGGFYGYTF.

The V and J genes are TRBV7-9 and TRBJ2-6; tentative D call: TRBD1 (6 bases). The CDR3 has 19 residues. In germline, CDR1 is SEHNR, CDR2 FQNEAQ (reference sequence). V shed 4 bases and J shed 5 bases, with 24 bases lying between them. This CDR3 reads CASSSGVTGARWRANVLTF. In DNA, the CDR3 is TGTGCCAGCAGCTCTGGTGTGACAGGCGCCCGCTGGCGGGCCAACGTCCTGACTTTC.